The TCR beta chain under discussion was sequenced for a study of cytomegalovirus exposure and HLA in healthy donors. For the study at large: Earlier sequencing of about 179 million T cells yielded around 100 million unique TCR beta sequences.

Germline V gives CDR1 SGHRS, CDR2 YFSETQ. V shed 0 bases and J shed 4 bases, with 10 bases lying between them. This CDR3 has 15 residues. The PCR contained 60 Vbeta and 13 Jbeta primers. Some clones are missing from TCRdb's copy, which holds only in-frame ones; the method was immunoSEQ multiplex PCR. The sample includes about 98,000 clones, 80% to 90% of them seen just once. This rearrangement joins TRBV5-1 to TRBJ2-2; D perhaps matches TRBD2 (5 bases). The TCR was taken from a man aged 35-49 years in good health and CMV-seronegative. The sample was PBMCs. DNA of the CDR3: TGCGCCAGCAGCTTGGCGGTAGGAGGCACCGGGGAGCTGTTTTTT. As protein: CASSLAVGGTGELFF.